This paragraph covers one T cell receptor (beta chain) sequence. The antigen is not known. The data derive from a study of T-cell memory formation after mild COVID-19. Study-wide context: The two donors had largely donor-specific TCR clusters. The study, taken as a whole, reports: Researchers could not confirm that second-wave clones peaking on day 37 targeted SARS-CoV-2. Balance between CD4 and CD8 was seen in clones contracting day 15 to 85, and a CD4+ lean was seen in later expanders.

This CDR3 contains 15 residues. Germline V gives CDR1 SEHNR, CDR2 FQNEAQ (reference sequence). V gave up 4 bases and J gave up 3 bases; unmatched junction bases: 7. TCRdb fed the 5' RACE reads into MiXCR, producing one record per CDR3 protein. The sample yields under 300,000 distinct CDR3 sequences, more than 8% seen once. This receptor was identified in a man aged 18 to 30 who had mild COVID-19 (a few samples of this study predate the infection). Cell type and time point are not known. The V and J genes are TRBV7-9 and TRBJ1-1; 8 bases map to TRBD1. The source material was PBMCs or a T cell subset sorted from them (not recorded which). CDR3 in DNA: TGTGCCAGCAGCTCTCTCCAGACAGGGGACACTGAAGCTTTCTTT. This gives the protein CASSSLQTGDTEAFF. Combining the CDR3 with reference TRBV7-9 and TRBJ1-1 gives the whole variable domain DTGVSQNPRHKITKRGQNVTFRCDPISEHNRLYWYRQTLGQGPEFLTYFQNEAQLEKSRLLSDRFSAERPKGSFSTLEIQRTEQGDSAMYLCASSSLQTGDTEAFFGQGTRLTVV.